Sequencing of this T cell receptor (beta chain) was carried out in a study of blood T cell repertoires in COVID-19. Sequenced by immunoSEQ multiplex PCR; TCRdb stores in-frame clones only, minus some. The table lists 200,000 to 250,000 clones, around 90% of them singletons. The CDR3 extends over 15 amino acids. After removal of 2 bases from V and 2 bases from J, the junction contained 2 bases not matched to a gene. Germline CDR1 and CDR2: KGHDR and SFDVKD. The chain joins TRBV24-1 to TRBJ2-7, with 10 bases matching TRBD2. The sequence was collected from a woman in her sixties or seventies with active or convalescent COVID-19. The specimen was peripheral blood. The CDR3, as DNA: TGTGCCACCAGTGATTCTAGCGGGGGCCCCTACGAGCAGTACTTC. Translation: CATSDSSGGPYEQYF.